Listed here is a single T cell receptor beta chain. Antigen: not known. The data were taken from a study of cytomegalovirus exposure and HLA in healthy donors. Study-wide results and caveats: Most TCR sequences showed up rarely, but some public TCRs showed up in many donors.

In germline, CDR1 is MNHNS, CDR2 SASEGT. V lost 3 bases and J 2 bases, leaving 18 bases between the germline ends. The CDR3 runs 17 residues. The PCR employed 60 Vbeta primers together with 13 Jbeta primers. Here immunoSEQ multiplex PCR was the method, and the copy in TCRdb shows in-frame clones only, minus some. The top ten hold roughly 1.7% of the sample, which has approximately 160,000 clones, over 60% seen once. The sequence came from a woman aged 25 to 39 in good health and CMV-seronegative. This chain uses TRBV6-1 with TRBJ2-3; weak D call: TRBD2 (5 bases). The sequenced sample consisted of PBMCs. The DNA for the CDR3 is TGTGCCAGCAGTGATATCGAGGGCGAATTGCTCACAGATACGCAGTATTTT. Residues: CASSDIEGELLTDTQYF.